These 23 T cell receptor beta chains share one sample of origin, sequenced in a study of T cell responses to AZD1222 COVID-19 vaccine (dated by TCRdb to 2020 to 2022). The time point label on this specimen signifies: baseline before first vaccination. Read against the paper, the sample's treatment or condition label means: meningococcal conjugate vaccine given as trial control. The receptor library was made with the immunoSEQ multiplex PCR assay. TCRdb limited this immuneACCESS table to in-frame rearrangements with V and J called. A share of clones is missing; checked studies link under half to unresolved V genes, and the rest is unexplained. Within this sample are approximately 220,000 clones, with approximately 94% of them counted one time only. Jointly, the top ten make up around 1% of the sample. The source was peripheral blood, collected on day 0 of MenACWY control vaccination. The receptors shown here come from an adult in good health.

The CDR3 loop reads CASSTPGRDLTDTQYF. CDR3 DNA sequence: TGTGCCAGCAGCACCCCTGGACGGGATCTCACAGATACGCAGTATTTT. This chain uses TRBV21-1 with TRBJ2-3; the DNA was not used to check the table's D call, TRBD2. TRBV21-1 is deemed a pseudogene. CDR3 length: 16 amino acids.

The chain employs TRBV6-5 and TRBJ1-5; the match to TRBD1 covers 8 bases. The germline V gene has CDR1 MNHEY and CDR2 SVGAGI. The CDR3 contains 15 residues. V lost 6 bases to trimming and J lost 4 bases; unmatched junction nucleotides: 8. In DNA form, the CDR3 reads TGTGCCAGCAGAAATGACAGGGGCGGTAATCAGCCCCAGCATTTT. It yields the protein CASRNDRGGNQPQHF.

The chain couples TRBV18 to TRBJ1-5; 7 bases map to TRBD1. The CDR3 sequence is 14 residues long. CDR1 and CDR2 (germline): KGHSH, LQKENI. The trim removed 8 bases at V and 2 bases at J, leaving 6 bases unmatched. The CDR3 sequence is CASAETGGNQPQHF. The DNA for the CDR3 is TGTGCCAGCGCCGAAACAGGGGGCAATCAGCCCCAGCATTTT. Complete variable domain (other parts from reference TRBV18 and TRBJ1-5): NAGVMQNPRHLVRRRGQEARLRCSPMKGHSHVYWYRQLPEEGLKFMVYLQKENIIDESGMPKERFSAEFPKEGPSILRIQQVVRGDSAAYFCASAETGGNQPQHFGDGTRLSIL.

The table lists this clone with a few counts. The CDR3 DNA reads as TGTGCCAGCAGTGAAAGGGACTATGGCTACACCTTC. It yields the protein CASSERDYGYTF. The chain uses TRBV6-1 and TRBJ1-2; D ambiguous. Germline CDR1 reads MNHNS; CDR2 reads SASEGT. This CDR3 has 12 amino acids. Trimming pared 2 bases from V and 3 bases from J, leaving 4 bases between.

This clone was picked up one time. The V gene is TRBV5-1, the J gene TRBJ2-7; 9 bases match TRBD1. CDR3 length equals 13 residues. V lost 4 bases and J lost 4; bases outside the gene matches: 3. The germline gives CDR1 SGHRS, CDR2 YFSETQ. CDR3 DNA sequence: TGCGCCAGCAGCCGGGACAGGGAATACGAGCAGTACTTC. Protein product: CASSRDREYEQYF.

The chain carries TRBV18 and TRBJ2-3; 11 nucleotides align to TRBD2. The germline gives CDR1 KGHSH, CDR2 LQKENI. The ends lost 6 bases at V and 2 bases at J; junction bases unmatched: 16. The length of the CDR3 is 19 residues. CDR3 loop: CASSSRQRTSGRFTDTQYF. CDR3 coding DNA: TGTGCCAGCTCCAGCAGACAGAGGACTAGCGGGCGCTTCACAGATACGCAGTATTTT. Together with reference TRBV18 and TRBJ2-3, the CDR3 gives the full variable domain: NAGVMQNPRHLVRRRGQEARLRCSPMKGHSHVYWYRQLPEEGLKFMVYLQKENIIDESGMPKERFSAEFPKEGPSILRIQQVVRGDSAAYFCASSSRQRTSGRFTDTQYFGPGTRLTVL.

The genes are TRBV5-1 and TRBJ1-1; D unresolved. There are 14 residues in the CDR3. V was pared by 3 bases and J by 1 base, with 10 bases between. Looked up from germline, CDR1 is SGHRS and CDR2 is YFSETQ. CDR3 nucleotides: TGCGCCAGCAGCTCCGACACCTCGAACACTGAAGCTTTCTTT. Protein product: CASSSDTSNTEAFF.

V usage is TRBV12-3 or TRBV12-4 and J usage is TRBJ2-1; TRBD1 is a possible D gene (5 bases). Trimming removed 7 bases at V and 6 bases at J, with 13 bases between. The CDR3 is 13 amino acids. The CDR3 region is CASTRRQRNEQFF. CDR3 sequence (DNA): TGTGCCAGCACTCGCAGACAGCGCAATGAGCAGTTCTTC.

V is TRBV3-1 (or the pseudogene TRBV3-2) and J is TRBJ2-5; D remains unclear. The germline gives CDR1 LGHDT, CDR2 YNNKEL (reference sequence). The ends were cut back, 0 bases at V and 4 bases at J, with 3 bases in the middle. CDR3 length: 12 amino acids. Written as DNA, the CDR3 is TGTGCCAGCAGCCAAGAAGGAGAGACCCAGTACTTC. Translated: CASSQEGETQYF.

V and J are TRBV3-1 (or the pseudogene TRBV3-2) and TRBJ2-3; 7 bases line up with TRBD2. The germline V gene has CDR1 LGHDT and CDR2 YNNKEL (reference sequence). The CDR3 runs 16 residues. J was trimmed by 0 bases and V by 0 bases; bases with no gene match: 3. The CDR3 here is CASSQDNGGSTDTQYF. The CDR3 DNA reads as TGTGCCAGCAGCCAAGACAACGGGGGGAGCACAGATACGCAGTATTTT.

This sequence joins TRBV6-6 and TRBJ1-2; D is possibly TRBD1 (6 bases). From germline, CDR1 is MNHNY and CDR2 SVGAGI (reference sequence). The CDR3 totals 14 residues. V shed 4 bases and J shed 8 bases, with 17 bases lying between them. CDR3 nucleotide sequence: TGTGCCAGCAGTTCCGCCTATCGGGACAAAGGCTACACCTTC. This translates into CASSSAYRDKGYTF.

The rearrangement links TRBV2 to TRBJ1-2; D is undetermined. This CDR3 region has 15 residues. Trimming took off 2 bases at V and 8 bases at J, with 18 bases between the two ends. Germline loops: CDR1 SNHLY, CDR2 FYNNEI. This CDR3 reads CASSEPGREGKGYTF. The CDR3 DNA reads TGTGCCAGCAGTGAACCTGGACGGGAAGGGAAGGGCTACACCTTC.

In nucleotides, the CDR3 is TGTGCCAGCAGCAACGGCGGGGCAGGGAGCAACGAGCAGTACTTC. Translating gives CASSNGGAGSNEQYF. The J gene is TRBJ2-7, the V gene TRBV5-4; TRBD2 might be the D (6 bases). The germline CDR1 and CDR2 sequences are SGHNT and YYREEE (reference sequence). The length of the CDR3 is 15 residues. With 4 bases removed from V and 5 bases from J, the gap between germline ends came to 19 bases.

J is TRBJ1-1 and V is TRBV6-5; tentative D call: TRBD1 (6 bases). Germline V lookup: CDR1 MNHEY, CDR2 SVGAGI. This CDR3 contains 15 residues. The V end lost 6 bases, the J end lost 1 base, and 15 bases lay between the germline ends. DNA for the CDR3: TGTGCCAGCAGACCCGTCCAGACAGGGAACACTGAAGCTTTCTTT. Encoded protein: CASRPVQTGNTEAFF.

The genes are TRBV19 and TRBJ1-5, with 7 bases aligning to TRBD1. The J segment lost 7 bases and the V segment lost 1 base, leaving 7 bases of the junction unmatched. The germline CDR1 and CDR2 sequences are LNHDA and SQIVND (reference sequence). This CDR3 is 15 amino acids long. The CDR3 DNA reads TGTGCCAGTAGTATAGCCACAGGGGTGGGACAGCCCCAGCATTTT. It codes for CASSIATGVGQPQHF.

The V call is TRBV3-1 (or the pseudogene TRBV3-2), the J call TRBJ2-2, with D unresolved. The CDR3 consists of 14 residues. Germline CDR1 reads LGHDT; CDR2 reads YNNKEL (reference sequence). The V end lost 5 bases, the J end lost 9 bases, and 16 bases lay between the germline ends. CDR3 residues: CASSKSDSHWELFF. CDR3 coding DNA: TGTGCCAGCAGCAAATCAGATAGCCACTGGGAGCTGTTTTTT.

This clone is a singleton in its sample. V gene TRBV7-9 combines with J gene TRBJ2-7, with 7 bases lining up with TRBD1. Germline loops: CDR1 SEHNR, CDR2 FQNEAQ (reference sequence). The CDR3 loop spans 13 amino acids. Losses at the gene ends were 4 bases for V and 0 bases for J; bases not matched to a gene: 0. The CDR3 coding sequence is TGTGCCAGCAGCTGGGACAGCTCCTACGAGCAGTACTTC. It yields the protein CASSWDSSYEQYF. The entire variable domain, with the rest obtained from reference TRBV7-9 and TRBJ2-7, is as follows: DTGVSQNPRHKITKRGQNVTFRCDPISEHNRLYWYRQTLGQGPEFLTYFQNEAQLEKSRLLSDRFSAERPKGSFSTLEIQRTEQGDSAMYLCASSWDSSYEQYFGPGTRLTVT.

This clone has a handful of counts. V and J are TRBV11-3 and TRBJ1-1; no clear D. V lost 4 bases, J lost 1 base, and 7 bases lay in between. CDR3 length equals 13 residues. Germline V gene data show CDR1 as SGHNT and CDR2 as YENEEA. DNA for the CDR3: TGTGCCAGCAGCTCCGGCGGGAACACTGAAGCTTTCTTT. Residues: CASSSGGNTEAFF.

The genes are TRBV25-1 and TRBJ2-2, with no clear D. CDR1 and CDR2 (germline): MGHDK, SYGVNS. The CDR3 consists of 12 residues. With 1 base removed from V and 7 bases from J, the gap between germline ends came to 4 bases. CDR3: CASSELVGELFF. Here the CDR3 DNA reads TGTGCCAGCAGTGAATTGGTCGGGGAGCTGTTTTTT. The whole variable domain, remainder taken from reference TRBV25-1 and TRBJ2-2, is EADIYQTPRYLVIGTGKKITLECSQTMGHDKMYWYQQDPGMELHLIHYSYGVNSTEKGDLSSESTVSRIRTEHFPLTLESARPSHTSQYLCASSELVGELFFGEGSRLTVL.

This sequence joins TRBV30 and TRBJ1-1, with D possibly being TRBD1 (5 bases). The V and J ends lost 2 bases and 4 bases respectively, with 20 bases between them. In germline, CDR1 is GTSNPN, CDR2 SVGIG (reference sequence). The CDR3 totals 16 residues. The CDR3 DNA reads TGTGCCTGGAGTTGGGGTTTCGGGGGAGGGGTCACTGAAGCTTTCTTT. It yields the protein CAWSWGFGGGVTEAFF.

This clone was observed once. Within the sample, other DNA sequences also encode this same CDR3. The chain employs TRBV7-2 and TRBJ2-7, with 11 bases identical to TRBD1. The CDR3 length is 14 residues. Germline loops: CDR1 SGHTA, CDR2 FQGNSA. The J segment lost 4 bases and the V segment lost 4 bases, leaving 3 bases of the junction unmatched. The CDR3 loop is CASSSGTGGYEQYF. CDR3 bases: TGTGCCAGCAGCTCTGGGACAGGGGGATACGAGCAGTACTTC.

The J gene is TRBJ1-3, the V gene TRBV19; D remains unclear. The germline V gene encodes CDR1 LNHDA and CDR2 SQIVND (reference sequence). V was shortened by 3 bases and J by 2 bases, with 11 bases between the two germline ends. The CDR3 runs 15 residues. The CDR3 DNA sequence: TGTGCCAGTAGTATGAGTCCGGGTCCTGGAAACACCATATATTTT. This codes for CASSMSPGPGNTIYF.

The chain is built from TRBV7-2 and TRBJ2-4; a possible D gene is TRBD1 (6 bases). CDR1 and CDR2 (germline): SGHTA, FQGNSA. V lost 1 base and J lost 7, with 14 bases in between. The CDR3 covers 15 residues. The CDR3 DNA reads as TGTGCCAGCAGCTTAGATTGGCAGGGGTGGAACATTCAGTACTTC. It is translated as CASSLDWQGWNIQYF.